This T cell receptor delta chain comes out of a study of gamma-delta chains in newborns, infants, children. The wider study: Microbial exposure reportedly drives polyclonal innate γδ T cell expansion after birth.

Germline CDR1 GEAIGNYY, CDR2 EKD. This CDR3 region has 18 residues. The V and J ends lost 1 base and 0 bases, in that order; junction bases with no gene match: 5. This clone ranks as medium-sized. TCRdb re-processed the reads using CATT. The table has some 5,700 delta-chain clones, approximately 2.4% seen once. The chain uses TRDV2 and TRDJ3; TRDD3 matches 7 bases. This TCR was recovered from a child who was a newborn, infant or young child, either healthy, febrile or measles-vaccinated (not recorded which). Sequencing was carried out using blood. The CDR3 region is CACDTGGALSWDTRQMFF. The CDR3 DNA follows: TGTGCCTGTGACACTGGGGGAGCCCTCTCCTGGGACACCCGACAGATGTTTTTC.